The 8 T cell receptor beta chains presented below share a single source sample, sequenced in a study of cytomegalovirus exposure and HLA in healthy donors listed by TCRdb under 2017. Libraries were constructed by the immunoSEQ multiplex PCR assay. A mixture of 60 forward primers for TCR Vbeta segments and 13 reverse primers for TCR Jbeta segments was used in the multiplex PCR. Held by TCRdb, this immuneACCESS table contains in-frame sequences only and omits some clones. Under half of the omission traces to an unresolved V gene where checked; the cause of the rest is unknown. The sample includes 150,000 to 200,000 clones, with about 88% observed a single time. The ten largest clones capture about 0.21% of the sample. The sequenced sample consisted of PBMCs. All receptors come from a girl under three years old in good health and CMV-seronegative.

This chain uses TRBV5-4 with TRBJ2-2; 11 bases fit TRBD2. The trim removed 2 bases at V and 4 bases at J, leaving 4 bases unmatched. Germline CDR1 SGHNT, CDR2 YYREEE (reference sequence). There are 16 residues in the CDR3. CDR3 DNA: TGTGCCAGCAGCTTTCCGGGACTAGCGGCCACCGGGGAGCTGTTTTTT. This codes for CASSFPGLAATGELFF. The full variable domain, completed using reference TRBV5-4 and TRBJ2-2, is ETGVTQSPTHLIKTRGQQVTLRCSSQSGHNTVSWYQQALGQGPQFIFQYYREEENGRGNFPPRFSGLQFPNYSSELNVNALELDDSALYLCASSFPGLAATGELFFGEGSRLTVL.

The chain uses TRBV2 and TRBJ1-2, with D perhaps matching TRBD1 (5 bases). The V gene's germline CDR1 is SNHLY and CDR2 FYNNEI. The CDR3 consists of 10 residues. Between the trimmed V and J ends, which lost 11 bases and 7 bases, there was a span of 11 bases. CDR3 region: CAGGAGGYTF. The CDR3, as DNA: TGTGCCGGAGGGGCGGGTGGCTACACCTTC.

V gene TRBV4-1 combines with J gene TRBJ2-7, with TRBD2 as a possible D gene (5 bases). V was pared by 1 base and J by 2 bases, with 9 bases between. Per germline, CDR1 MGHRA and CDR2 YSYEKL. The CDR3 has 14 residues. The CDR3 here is CASSQGAEAYEQYF. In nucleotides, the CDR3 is TGCGCCAGCAGCCAAGGGGCGGAGGCCTACGAGCAGTACTTC.

The CDR3 nucleotides are TGTGCCACCAGCAGAGAATTGTCCAGGGAGGCGACCTACGAGCAGTACTTC. Amino acid sequence: CATSRELSREATYEQYF. The J gene is TRBJ2-7, the V gene TRBV15, with D possibly TRBD2 on 6 matching bases. Trimming pared 0 bases from V and 2 bases from J, leaving 17 bases between. Per the germline V gene, CDR1 is LNHNV and CDR2 is YYDKDF (reference sequence). This CDR3 spans 17 amino acids.

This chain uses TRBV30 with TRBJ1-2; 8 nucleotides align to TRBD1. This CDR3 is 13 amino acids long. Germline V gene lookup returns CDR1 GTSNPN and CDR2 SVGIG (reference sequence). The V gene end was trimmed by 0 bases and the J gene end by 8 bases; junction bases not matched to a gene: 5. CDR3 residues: CAWSVQGERGYTF. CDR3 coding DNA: TGTGCCTGGAGTGTACAGGGGGAAAGGGGCTACACCTTC.

The CDR3 region has the DNA TGTGCCAGCAGCTTAGGGGGGGAGAATGAGCAGTTCTTC. Translating gives CASSLGGENEQFF. This sequence joins TRBV7-3 and TRBJ2-1; 7 bases match TRBD2. The CDR3 extends over 13 amino acids. In germline, CDR1 is SGHTA, CDR2 FQGTGA. V gave up 2 bases and J gave up 7 bases; unmatched junction bases: 2.

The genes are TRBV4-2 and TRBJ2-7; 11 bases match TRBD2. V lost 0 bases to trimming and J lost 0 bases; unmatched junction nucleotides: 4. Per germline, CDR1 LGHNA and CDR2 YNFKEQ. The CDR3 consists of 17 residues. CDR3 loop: CASSQEGSGGASYEQYF. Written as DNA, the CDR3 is TGTGCCAGCAGCCAAGAGGGTAGCGGGGGGGCCTCCTACGAGCAGTACTTC.

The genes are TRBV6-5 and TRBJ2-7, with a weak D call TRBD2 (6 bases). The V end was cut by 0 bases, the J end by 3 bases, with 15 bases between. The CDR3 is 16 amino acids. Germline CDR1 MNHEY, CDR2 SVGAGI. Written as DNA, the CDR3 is TGTGCCAGCAGTTACTCACCAGCCGGGGGTCGCTACGAGCAGTACTTC. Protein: CASSYSPAGGRYEQYF.